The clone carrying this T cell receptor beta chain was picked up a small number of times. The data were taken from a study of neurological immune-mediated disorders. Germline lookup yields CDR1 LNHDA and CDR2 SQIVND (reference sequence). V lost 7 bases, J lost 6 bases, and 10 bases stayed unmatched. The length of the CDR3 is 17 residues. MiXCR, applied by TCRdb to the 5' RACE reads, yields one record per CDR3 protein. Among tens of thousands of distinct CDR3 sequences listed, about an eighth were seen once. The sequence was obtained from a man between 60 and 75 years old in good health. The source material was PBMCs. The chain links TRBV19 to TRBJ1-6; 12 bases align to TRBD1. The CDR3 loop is CASTGTGGNSPNSPLHF. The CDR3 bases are TGTGCCAGTACCGGGACAGGGGGCAATTCCCCTAATTCACCCCTCCACTTT.